The present T cell receptor (beta chain) was sequenced within a study of T cells expressing NK-cell markers. At the level of the study: The TCR beta repertoires were obtained from sorted CD3+CD56+NKG2C+, CD3+CD56+NKG2C- and CD3+CD56-NKG2C+ T cells. Sequencing covered eight donors, seven HCMV-seropositive and one seronegative. Study-wide points: These clonotypes additionally ranked first within the CD3+CD56-NKG2C+ fraction of several donors. Among CD8+ T cells from five or six donors, dominant NKG2C+ clonotypes accounted for about 1.0-7.0%.

In the case of this clonotype: Antigen unknown.

After re-calling the 5' RACE reads, TCRdb lists one entry per CDR3 protein, DNA absent. Recorded for this sample: some 280,000 distinct CDR3 sequences. The TCR was taken from a man aged 18-30 years in good health. The sample comprised blood T cells: a sorted CD56 or NKG2C T cell subset, CD4+ or CD8+ T cells, or bulk PBMC T cells (not recorded which).

The CDR3 sequence is CSAEVNGNEKLFF. J is TRBJ1-4 and V is TRBV20-1. CDR1 is DFQATT and CDR2 is SNEGSKA in the germline V gene (reference sequence). The CDR3 has 13 residues.